Shown below are 9 T cell receptor beta chains from a single sample sequenced in a study of cytomegalovirus exposure and HLA in healthy donors. The primer mix had 60 Vbeta and 13 Jbeta primers. Assay used: immunoSEQ multiplex PCR; TCRdb lists only in-frame clones, some missing. The data contain 150,000 or so clones, nearly 80% of them seen just once; the ten biggest clones take up 3% to 3.5%. The sequenced material came from PBMCs. These TCRs come from a woman aged 40 to 50 in good health and CMV-seronegative.

As to this clone: The junction does not match germline at one end; this may be a read error. The CDR3 sequence: CSSSSPGRGEGSPYEQYF. CDR3 sequence (DNA): TGTTCCAGCAGCTCCCCGGGGCGAGGGGAGGGGTCTCCCTACGAGCAGTACTTC. This chain connects TRBV7-9 to TRBJ2-7; TRBD2 aligns across 7 bases. Germline assignment: CDR1 SEHNR and CDR2 FQNEAQ (reference sequence). The CDR3 is 18 amino acids. Combining the CDR3 with reference TRBV7-9 and TRBJ2-7 gives the whole variable domain DTGVSQNPRHKITKRGQNVTFRCDPISEHNRLYWYRQTLGQGPEFLTYFQNEAQLEKSRLLSDRFSAERPKGSFSTLEIQRTEQGDSAMYLCSSSSPGRGEGSPYEQYFGPGTRLTVT.

The chain has TRBV19 and TRBJ1-2, with TRBD1 identical over 7 bases. Trimming at V came to 6 bases and at J to 5 bases, leaving 6 bases not matched to a gene. The CDR3 extends over 13 amino acids. Germline V gives CDR1 LNHDA, CDR2 SQIVND (reference sequence). The CDR3 bases are TGTGCCAGTAGCGACAGGGATGAGTATGGCTACACCTTC. This encodes CASSDRDEYGYTF.

This clone was seen once. The V and J genes are TRBV18 and TRBJ1-3; weak D call: TRBD1 (6 bases). V was pared by 6 bases and J by 0 bases, with 15 bases between. The CDR3 totals 16 residues. Germline V gene lookup returns CDR1 KGHSH and CDR2 LQKENI. The CDR3 DNA sequence: TGTGCCAGCTCGGCGACAGGAGGATCCTCTGGAAACACCATATATTTT. Its protein is CASSATGGSSGNTIYF.

The V and J genes are TRBV15 and TRBJ1-3, with D unresolved. Per the germline V gene, CDR1 is LNHNV and CDR2 is YYDKDF (reference sequence). V dropped 1 base and J dropped 0 bases, with 13 bases sitting between them. This CDR3 is 17 amino acids long. The CDR3: CATSRAPNAGSGNTIYF. The CDR3 nucleotides are TGTGCCACCAGCAGAGCCCCAAACGCGGGCTCTGGAAACACCATATATTTT.

The V call is TRBV19, the J call TRBJ2-7; D is ambiguous. The length of the CDR3 is 11 residues. Germline CDR1 and CDR2: LNHDA and SQIVND (reference sequence). The V and J ends lost 7 bases and 6 bases respectively, with 10 bases between them. CDR3 bases: TGTGCCAGTATGGAGCGTGGCGAGCAGTACTTC. This translates into CASMERGEQYF.

The chain uses TRBV5-4 and TRBJ2-3, with 11 bases matching TRBD2. V was pared by 1 base and J by 7 bases, with 11 bases of the junction left unmatched. Germline loops: CDR1 SGHNT, CDR2 YYREEE (reference sequence). CDR3 length equals 17 residues. CDR3 sequence reads: CASSLSQLAGGFNTQYF. CDR3 bases: TGTGCCAGCAGCTTGTCCCAGTTAGCGGGGGGGTTTAATACGCAGTATTTT.

The rearrangement joins TRBV5-4 to TRBJ2-4; 10 bases align to TRBD1. The CDR3 loop spans 16 amino acids. CDR1 and CDR2 from the germline V gene are SGHNT and YYREEE (reference sequence). With 0 bases clipped from V and 5 bases from J, the junction kept 5 bases outside the gene matches. The CDR3 region is CASSLGPGTGENIQYF. The CDR3, as DNA: TGTGCCAGCAGCTTGGGCCCAGGGACAGGGGAAAACATTCAGTACTTC.

This clone has just a few counts. The V and J genes are TRBV29-1 and TRBJ1-2, with 7 bases fitting TRBD1. Germline CDR1 is SQVTM and CDR2 is ANQGSEA. The CDR3 spans 13 residues. V gave up 7 bases and J gave up 2 bases; unmatched junction bases: 7. This chain's CDR3 is CSASDRWNYGYTF. For the CDR3, the DNA is TGCAGCGCCTCGGACAGGTGGAACTATGGCTACACCTTC.

The V gene is TRBV9, the J gene TRBJ1-3; D is unclear. CDR1 is SGDLS and CDR2 is YYNGEE in the germline V gene. CDR3 length: 12 residues. The V gene lost 4 bases and the J gene lost 9 bases, with 11 bases spanning the gap. The DNA of the CDR3 is TGTGCCAGCAGCTACCCGGAGGGCACCATATATTTT. Translating gives CASSYPEGTIYF.